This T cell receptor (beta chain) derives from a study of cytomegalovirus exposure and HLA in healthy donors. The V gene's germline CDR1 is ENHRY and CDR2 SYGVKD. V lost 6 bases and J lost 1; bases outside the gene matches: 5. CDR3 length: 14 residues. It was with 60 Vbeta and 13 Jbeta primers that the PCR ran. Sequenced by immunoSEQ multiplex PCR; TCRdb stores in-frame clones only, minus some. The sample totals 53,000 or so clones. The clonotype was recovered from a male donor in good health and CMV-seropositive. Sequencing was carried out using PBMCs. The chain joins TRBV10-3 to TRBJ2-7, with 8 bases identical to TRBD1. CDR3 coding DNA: TGTGCCATCAGACAGACAGGGGAGTCCTACGAGCAGTACTTC. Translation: CAIRQTGESYEQYF.